The present T cell receptor beta chain was sequenced within a study of post-analysis software for immune sequencing data. Study findings and constraints: Patients had higher frequencies than controls of about 5 TRBV segments, including TRBV5-6, TRBV5-1 and TRBV20-1.

As regards this clonotype: Its antigen is currently unknown. Mismatch with germline at one junction end may stem from a read error.

Unique molecular identifiers featured in each of the TCR beta cDNA libraries. TCRdb reprocessed the PCR reads with MiXCR, giving one entry per CDR3 protein. Here the sample spans roughly 620,000 distinct CDR3 sequences, 40% to 50% being singletons. This CDR3 is built from 15 residues. Germline CDR1 is MNHEY and CDR2 is SVGAGI. Sequencing was performed on blood. V and J are TRBV6-5 and TRBJ2-1, with 8 nucleotides matching TRBD1. The receptor was isolated from a girl aged 5-17 years with multiple sclerosis. The CDR3 nucleotides are TGCGCCAGCAGCGGCAGGGGGCTCCCCAACAATGAGCAGTTCTTC. Translation gives CASSGRGLPNNEQFF.